These 8 T cell receptor beta chains share one sample of origin, sequenced in a study of cytomegalovirus exposure and HLA in healthy donors. Primers for the PCR totalled 60 Vbeta and 13 Jbeta. Method: immunoSEQ multiplex PCR; TCRdb's copy keeps in-frame clones and lacks some. There are 100,000 to 130,000 clones in the sample; approximately 80% occur only once, and 3.5% to 5% lies in the top ten. Material for sequencing was PBMCs. The receptors here all came from a male donor in good health and CMV-seronegative.

The chain links TRBV27 to TRBJ1-2, with TRBD1 identical over 7 bases. The CDR3 is 16 amino acids. Germline V gene sequence: CDR1 MNHEY, CDR2 SMNVEV (reference sequence). Trimming took 5 bases from V and 2 from J; bases not matched to a gene: 11. CDR3 protein: CASSPGQTGRNYGYTF. The CDR3 DNA is TGTGCCAGCAGTCCGGGACAGACAGGACGGAACTATGGCTACACCTTC.

The chain is built from TRBV2 and TRBJ2-7; no firm D call. CDR1 is SNHLY, CDR2 FYNNEI, per germline. V lost 1 base to trimming and J lost 1 base, with 11 bases between them. The CDR3 has 15 amino acids. CDR3 sequence (DNA): TGTGCCAGCAGTGAAGGTGACGGGTTTTCCTACGAGCAGTACTTC. Translation: CASSEGDGFSYEQYF.

This clone has only one observation. J is TRBJ2-3 and V is TRBV5-4; 13 bases fit TRBD2. The germline V gene encodes CDR1 SGHNT and CDR2 YYREEE (reference sequence). V lost 3 bases to trimming and J lost 5 bases; unmatched junction nucleotides: 6. This CDR3 spans 16 amino acids. The CDR3, as DNA: TGTGCCAGCAGCTCTGGGACTAGCGGGATGGGAGATACGCAGTATTTT. This encodes CASSSGTSGMGDTQYF.

The V gene is TRBV30, the J gene TRBJ1-5; no firm D call. Trimming left V 0 bases short and J 4 bases short, with 7 bases between. CDR3 length: 13 residues. CDR1 is GTSNPN and CDR2 is SVGIG in the germline V gene (reference sequence). The chain's CDR3 is CAWSVPGNQPQHF. CDR3 bases: TGTGCCTGGAGTGTACCGGGAAATCAGCCCCAGCATTTT. Based on the CDR3 plus reference TRBV30 and TRBJ1-5, the full variable domain is SQTIHQWPATLVQPVGSPLSLECTVEGTSNPNLYWYRQAAGRGLQLLFYSVGIGQISSEVPQNLSASRPQDRQFILSSKKLLLSDSGFYLCAWSVPGNQPQHFGDGTRLSIL.

The chain has TRBV7-6 and TRBJ1-1; 7 bases are a match to TRBD1. Trimming took 3 bases from V and 8 from J; bases not matched to a gene: 0. The CDR3 is 11 amino acids. Germline V gene lookup returns CDR1 SGHVS and CDR2 FNYEAQ. The CDR3 here is CASSLDREAFF. The DNA for the CDR3 is TGTGCCAGCAGCTTGGACAGGGAAGCTTTCTTT. The full variable domain, its missing parts supplied by reference TRBV7-6 and TRBJ1-1, is GAGVSQSPRYKVTKRGQDVALRCDPISGHVSLYWYRQALGQGPEFLTYFNYEAQQDKSGLPNDRFSAERPEGSISTLTIQRTEQRDSAMYRCASSLDREAFFGQGTRLTVV.

The table lists this clone with a few counts. V usage is TRBV28 and J usage is TRBJ1-5; possibly TRBD1 for D (6 bases). The V and J ends lost 6 bases and 2 bases respectively, with 14 bases between them. Germline V lookup: CDR1 MDHEN, CDR2 SYDVKM. The CDR3 loop spans 15 amino acids. CDR3 region: CASRTQGSGNQPQHF. The DNA of the CDR3 is TGTGCCAGCAGGACACAGGGTTCGGGCAATCAGCCCCAGCATTTT.

CDR3 DNA: TGCGCCAGCAGCTTGGGATTCGGGGACATGCGGGGCTACACCTTC. Protein product: CASSLGFGDMRGYTF. The J gene is TRBJ1-2, the V gene TRBV5-1; D possibly corresponds to TRBD1 (6 bases). The ends were cut back, 0 bases at V and 8 bases at J, with 17 bases in the middle. The CDR3 runs to 15 residues. Germline CDR1 is SGHRS and CDR2 is YFSETQ.

The chain links TRBV29-1 to TRBJ2-5, with 10 bases identical to TRBD2. The germline V gene encodes CDR1 SQVTM and CDR2 ANQGSEA. The CDR3 sequence is 13 residues long. After removal of 7 bases from V and 1 base from J, the junction contained 3 bases not matched to a gene. CDR3 amino acids: CSGAGGGQETQYF. DNA for the CDR3: TGCAGCGGAGCGGGAGGGGGCCAAGAGACCCAGTACTTC.